This T cell receptor (beta chain) was sequenced for a study of blood T cells in healthy people across ages. Study findings and constraints: Donors of long life had a larger count of naive CD4+ cells and greater diversity than aged donors.

Trimming took 0 bases from V and 0 from J; bases not matched to a gene: 10. This CDR3 contains 19 residues. CDR1 and CDR2 from the germline V gene are KGHSH and LQKENI. Researchers report isolating at least 6 million PBMCs per sample. Total RNA extraction produced at least 5 micrograms (per sample) for the study. About this clonotype: The antigen is unknown.

Combining a sample-barcoded 5' primer with a J-beta primer mix, a second PCR ran for roughly 6 to 12 cycles. TCRdb ran MiXCR on the 5' RACE reads and lists one entry per CDR3 protein. Of fewer than 600,000 distinct CDR3 sequences in the sample, about 29% were seen once. The same sample was also used in a study of T cells of mothers and their children. Per that study: The donors comprised about 6 children and their three healthy Caucasian mothers.

The chain employs TRBV18 and TRBJ2-3; 9 bases match TRBD2. The sequencing input was blood. This receptor was identified in a boy younger than 10 in good health. CDR3 nucleotides: TGTGCCAGCTCACCACCGAGAGTAGCGGGAGATCTTAGCACAGATACGCAGTATTTT. This codes for CASSPPRVAGDLSTDTQYF.